This entry lists 24 T cell receptor beta chains sequenced from one sample in a study of blood T cell repertoires in COVID-19. Method: immunoSEQ multiplex PCR; TCRdb's copy keeps in-frame clones and lacks some. The sample contains roughly 45,000 clones, roughly 83% of which appear only once. The sample comprised peripheral blood. The receptors originated from a man aged 50 or older with active COVID-19.

The chain employs TRBV5-1 and TRBJ2-2, with 7 nucleotides matching TRBD1. After removal of 4 bases from V and 0 bases from J, the junction contained 6 bases not matched to a gene. The CDR3 covers 16 residues. Germline values: CDR1 SGHRS, CDR2 YFSETQ. The CDR3 is CASSGAQGTNTGELFF. CDR3 bases: TGCGCCAGCAGCGGAGCACAGGGGACGAACACCGGGGAGCTGTTTTTT.

The chain recombines TRBV9 with TRBJ1-5; 8 bases line up with TRBD1. This CDR3 region has 19 residues. CDR1 and CDR2 from the germline V gene are SGDLS and YYNGEE. V trimming: 0 bases; J trimming: 0 bases; junction bases outside the gene matches: 11. As DNA, the CDR3 is TGTGCCAGCAGCGTAGCGTGCAGGGGGCCCTCTTATAGCAATCAGCCCCAGCATTTT. Translated: CASSVACRGPSYSNQPQHF.

By sample fraction, this clone is medium-sized (0.01 to 0.1%). The J gene is TRBJ2-2, the V gene TRBV2, with D maybe TRBD2 (5 bases). Germline V lookup: CDR1 SNHLY, CDR2 FYNNEI. CDR3 length equals 13 residues. V lost 10 bases and J 2 bases, leaving 11 bases between the germline ends. CDR3 protein: CAMEDVNTGELFF. Written as DNA, the CDR3 is TGTGCCATGGAGGACGTTAACACCGGGGAGCTGTTTTTT.

The chain has TRBV14 and TRBJ2-3; D is unclear. Germline CDR1 reads SGHDN; CDR2 reads FVKESK. CDR3 length: 13 residues. Between the trimmed V and J ends, which lost 1 base and 4 bases, there was a span of 6 bases. CDR3 sequence (DNA): TGTGCCAGCAGCCAAGTTCTTCCAGATACGCAGTATTTT. This encodes CASSQVLPDTQYF.

The chain carries TRBV5-1 and TRBJ2-7, with 8 bases identical to TRBD1. The ends lost 4 bases at V and 4 bases at J; junction bases unmatched: 10. This CDR3 comprises 15 residues. Germline V gene sequence: CDR1 SGHRS, CDR2 YFSETQ. The CDR3 DNA reads as TGCGCCAGCAGCGGGGCGACAGGGGCAAAATACGAGCAGTACTTC. The encoded protein is CASSGATGAKYEQYF.

The V call is TRBV7-2, the J call TRBJ1-1; TRBD1 aligns across 12 bases. This CDR3 is built from 16 residues. The germline gives CDR1 SGHTA, CDR2 FQGNSA. The trim removed 6 bases at V and 4 bases at J, leaving 9 bases unmatched. CDR3 sequence reads: CASRTGQGAWGTEAFF. The CDR3 DNA reads as TGTGCCAGCAGGACGGGACAGGGGGCCTGGGGCACTGAAGCTTTCTTT.

The genes are TRBV13 and TRBJ1-2, with a possible D match to TRBD1 (5 bases). The CDR3 spans 15 residues. The germline gives CDR1 PRHDT, CDR2 FYEKMQ (reference sequence). Trimming took off 5 bases at V and 0 bases at J, with 13 bases between the two ends. The CDR3 nucleotides are TGTGCCAGCAGCCGCGGGGCGCCTCCTAACTATGGCTACACCTTC. Translating it yields CASSRGAPPNYGYTF.

This CDR3 reads CASSVVGGSSDTQYF. CDR3 coding DNA: TGTGCCAGCAGCGTAGTGGGGGGGAGCAGCGACACGCAGTATTTT. V and J are TRBV9 and TRBJ2-3; 7 nucleotides agree with TRBD2. The CDR3 has 15 amino acids. Germline V gene lookup returns CDR1 SGDLS and CDR2 YYNGEE. The V and J ends lost 0 bases and 9 bases, in that order; junction bases with no gene match: 10. Based on the CDR3 plus reference TRBV9 and TRBJ2-3, the full variable domain is DSGVTQTPKHLITATGQRVTLRCSPRSGDLSVYWYQQSLDQGLQFLIQYYNGEERAKGNILERFSAQQFPDLHSELNLSSLELGDSALYFCASSVVGGSSDTQYFGPGTRLTVL.

This clone appeared a single time. V gene TRBV7-9 combines with J gene TRBJ1-4; possible D gene TRBD1, 5 bases. Trimming stripped 4 bases from V and 4 bases from J, with 10 bases between. The CDR3 has 14 amino acids. Germline-derived CDR1 and CDR2 are SEHNR and FQNEAQ (reference sequence). DNA of the CDR3: TGTGCCAGCAGCTACGGACAATATAATGAAAAACTGTTTTTT. It yields the protein CASSYGQYNEKLFF.

V is TRBV6-4 and J is TRBJ2-1, with a weak D call TRBD2 (5 bases). Germline assignment: CDR1 MRHNA and CDR2 SNTAGT. The CDR3 is 14 residues long. Trimming pared 6 bases from V and 5 bases from J, leaving 14 bases between. CDR3 DNA: TGTGCCAGCAGCCCACAGTTCGGGAACAATGAGCAGTTCTTC. This gives the protein CASSPQFGNNEQFF.

This clone has just one count. The chain combines TRBV6-6 with TRBJ2-2; D is undetermined. This CDR3 comprises 12 residues. Trimming cost V 6 bases and J 6 bases, with 8 bases left between them. Germline values: CDR1 MNHNY, CDR2 SVGAGI (reference sequence). The CDR3 loop reads CASSLSAGELFF. The CDR3 DNA reads TGTGCCAGCAGCCTTTCCGCCGGGGAGCTGTTTTTT.

This clone has more than one count but fewer than ten. This chain joins TRBV7-2 and TRBJ1-5; 8 bases match TRBD1. This CDR3 spans 14 amino acids. CDR1 is SGHTA and CDR2 is FQGNSA in the germline V gene. The trim removed 2 bases at V and 4 bases at J, leaving 1 base unmatched. The CDR3 DNA reads TGTGCCAGCAGCTTAACAGGGGGAAATCAGCCCCAGCATTTT. This gives the protein CASSLTGGNQPQHF.

The chain recombines TRBV9 with TRBJ2-1; no clear D gene. Germline loops: CDR1 SGDLS, CDR2 YYNGEE. Between the trimmed V and J ends, which lost 0 bases and 3 bases, there was a span of 4 bases. The CDR3 has 13 residues. The CDR3 region has the DNA TGTGCCAGCAGCGTAGATATCTACAATGAGCAGTTCTTC. It translates to CASSVDIYNEQFF.

This clone was observed a single time. The J gene is TRBJ2-1, the V gene TRBV24-1; 8 bases are a match to TRBD1. This CDR3 contains 15 residues. The germline V gene has CDR1 KGHDR and CDR2 SFDVKD. Trimming took 5 bases from V and 3 from J; bases not matched to a gene: 5. Here the CDR3 DNA reads TGTGCCACCAGTGCTGGGACAGGACACTACAATGAGCAGTTCTTC. This gives the protein CATSAGTGHYNEQFF.

The chain has TRBV5-1 and TRBJ2-5; 7 positions agree with TRBD2. J lost 5 bases, V lost 0 bases, and 7 bases had no gene match. This CDR3 contains 15 residues. Germline V gene lookup returns CDR1 SGHRS and CDR2 YFSETQ. The CDR3 nucleotides read TGCGCCAGCAGCTTGGACCGACCCGGGAGGGAGACCCAGTACTTC. Its translation: CASSLDRPGRETQYF.

This clone occurred a few times. The rearrangement joins TRBV5-1 to TRBJ2-7; D may be TRBD1 (6 bases). Germline V gene sequence: CDR1 SGHRS, CDR2 YFSETQ. The CDR3 consists of 12 residues. Trimming stripped 4 bases from V and 4 bases from J, with 9 bases between. CDR3 nucleotides: TGCGCCAGCAGCCTACAGGGATACGAGCAGTACTTC. Protein product: CASSLQGYEQYF.

This clone was counted between two and nine times. The chain is built from TRBV6-5 and TRBJ2-7, with TRBD1 matching over 8 bases. Germline V gene sequence: CDR1 MNHEY, CDR2 SVGAGI. The CDR3 spans 12 residues. With 11 bases clipped from V and 0 bases from J, the junction kept 3 bases outside the gene matches. CDR3 bases: TGTGCCTCAGGGGGCGGCTCCTACGAGCAGTACTTC. This encodes CASGGGSYEQYF.

V and J are TRBV28 and TRBJ1-3; D uncertain. The germline gives CDR1 MDHEN, CDR2 SYDVKM. The CDR3 spans 14 residues. Trimming pared 8 bases from V and 0 bases from J, leaving 11 bases between. CDR3 loop: CASLARGSGNTIYF. The CDR3 coding sequence is TGTGCCAGCCTTGCGCGGGGCTCTGGAAACACCATATATTTT.

The chain has TRBV9 and TRBJ2-7; 11 bases align to TRBD2. J lost 7 bases, V lost 4 bases, and 10 bases had no gene match. The CDR3 sequence is 15 residues long. From germline, CDR1 is SGDLS and CDR2 YYNGEE. The CDR3 DNA sequence: TGTGCCAGCAGCATCCTAGCGGGGGGCTTTGGAGAGCAGTACTTC. Its translation is CASSILAGGFGEQYF. Full variable domain (rest looked up from reference TRBV9 and TRBJ2-7): DSGVTQTPKHLITATGQRVTLRCSPRSGDLSVYWYQQSLDQGLQFLIQYYNGEERAKGNILERFSAQQFPDLHSELNLSSLELGDSALYFCASSILAGGFGEQYFGPGTRLTVT.

This chain uses TRBV4-2 with TRBJ2-7; TRBD2 matches 11 bases. CDR3 length: 17 amino acids. Germline V CDR1 and CDR2: LGHNA, YNFKEQ. Unmatched junction bases numbered 6, after V lost 1 base and J lost 1 base. In nucleotides, the CDR3 is TGTGCCAGCAGCCAAGTGGAACTAGCGGGGGTGTCCTACGAGCAGTACTTC. Translation: CASSQVELAGVSYEQYF.

This clone was found once. The chain joins TRBV5-1 to TRBJ1-2; 8 bases align to TRBD1. This CDR3 has 13 residues. Trimming removed 4 bases from V and 4 bases from J; junction bases left unmatched: 3. Germline CDR1 and CDR2: SGHRS and YFSETQ. CDR3 sequence: CASSGQGLYGYTF. CDR3 bases: TGCGCCAGCAGCGGACAGGGCCTCTATGGCTACACCTTC.

This clone was observed once. This chain uses TRBV9 with TRBJ1-1; 8 nucleotides match TRBD1. This CDR3 region has 15 residues. Germline CDR1 and CDR2: SGDLS and YYNGEE. V lost 4 bases to trimming and J lost 4 bases; unmatched junction nucleotides: 9. The CDR3, as DNA: TGTGCCAGCAGCCAAGCTACAGGGGGGGCCACTGAAGCTTTCTTT. It encodes CASSQATGGATEAFF.

V is TRBV15 and J is TRBJ2-7, with 9 bases lining up with TRBD2. V trimming: 1 base; J trimming: 1 base; junction bases outside the gene matches: 2. Germline V CDR1 and CDR2: LNHNV, YYDKDF (reference sequence). This CDR3 is 15 amino acids long. The CDR3 nucleotides are TGTGCCACCAGCAGAGGGACTAGCGCGTCCTACGAGCAGTACTTC. Protein: CATSRGTSASYEQYF.

V is TRBV7-9 and J is TRBJ2-5; D remains ambiguous. Between the trimmed V and J ends, which lost 5 bases and 12 bases, there was a span of 28 bases. The germline CDR1 and CDR2 sequences are SEHNR and FQNEAQ (reference sequence). The CDR3 covers 16 residues. The DNA for the CDR3 is TGTGCCAGCAGCCGTAATCAAATGTCACCTTCCCCTCCGGAGTACTTC. Translation gives CASSRNQMSPSPPEYF. Together with reference TRBV7-9 and TRBJ2-5, the CDR3 gives the full variable domain: DTGVSQNPRHKITKRGQNVTFRCDPISEHNRLYWYRQTLGQGPEFLTYFQNEAQLEKSRLLSDRFSAERPKGSFSTLEIQRTEQGDSAMYLCASSRNQMSPSPPEYFGPGTRLLVL.